This TCR beta chain was identified during a study of early stage breast cancer tumors (dated by TCRdb to 2016 to 2017). Context from the whole study: Of the roughly 15 invasive breast tumors, more than 9 were found to be estrogen receptor-positive, progesterone receptor-positive and HER2-negative. About 70% of the 12 ER+/PR+/HER2- tumors were invasive ductal carcinomas, while the other four were invasive lobular carcinomas. A read coverage of roughly 10-fold per sample was achieved on average. The samples as a whole yielded roughly 2,700,000 detected templates, corresponding to about 1.1 million unique clonotypes.

The study profiled bulk TCR beta-chain repertoires in matched peripheral blood, tumor and adjacent normal breast tissue taken from some 17 patients with early-stage breast cancer. Before surgery, roughly 4.5-11 mL of whole blood was collected into EDTA tubes and then processed within 2 hours. Peripheral blood mononuclear cells were isolated by Ficoll-Paque centrifugation in SepMate-50 tubes. PBMCs were cryopreserved in 90% FBS with about 10% DMSO in aliquots of roughly 1.8 to 4.5 million cells and stored in liquid nitrogen. The Qiagen AllPrep DNA/RNA Mini kit was used for genomic DNA extraction. Every sample was amplified as two independent genomic DNA replicates, using approximately 0.5 ug for blood and about 1.4 ug for tumor or normal breast. Following the manufacturer's instructions, the ImmunoSeq Intro kit was used to carry out TCRB sequencing on genomic DNA. For absolute quantification, the roughly 34-cycle multiplex PCR included proprietary primers along with spike-in control sequences. Single-end 150-bp reads were used to sequence an 87-bp fragment spanning the CDR3 plus the flanking V and J genes. Seven samples, with two replicates for each sample, were multiplexed per lane of an Illumina MiSeq using version 3.0 chemistry. The authors' analysis ran thus. The vendor's proprietary pipeline handled the raw data processing, merging both replicates into a single result for each sample. A clonotype was defined as productive rearrangements that share the same V-gene family, CDR3 amino acid sequence and J-gene segment. To compute clonality, the normalized Shannon entropy (Pielou evenness) of TCRB abundances was subtracted from 1. T cell density was estimated by dividing total templates by the number of input cells inferred from the DNA input amount. Total repertoire diversity and clonality were estimated with Recon using default parameters. Tumor-enriched clonotypes were defined as having over 0.1% abundance in tumor and at least 32-fold higher abundance than in normal breast. TCRdb obtained this table from immuneACCESS and retained in-frame rearrangements with V and J assigned. These tables miss some clones; where compared with another copy, unresolved V genes account for less than half of the shortfall, and the remainder is unexplained. From that table come the V and J calls and clone size; the DNA was used to work out D and trimming. Here the sample has 55,000 to 70,000 clones; approximately 80% occur a single time. The ten largest clones represent about 4.5% of the sample.

With regard to this clone: Its specific antigen is unknown. Base qualities are not provided; no much larger clone lies one nucleotide away.

Results the study describes overall, beyond this receptor: Enriched TCRB sequences shared across patients were found to be mostly commonly generated sequences that were unlikely to play an important role in the tumor microenvironment. The small cohort size prevented analysis by tumor subtype. Tumors showed about 2.5-fold higher T cell density and higher clonality than adjacent normal breast tissue. Bulk genomic DNA sequencing of unsorted cells missed chain pairing and functional markers such as CD4, CD8 and FOXP3. Repertoires from blood and normal breast were more alike than repertoires from blood and tumor, and in about 85% of the 16 patients, comparing each tissue with blood separated tumor from normal.

The material sequenced was blood. The clonotype comes from a person in their 40s with breast cancer.

The DNA is TGTGCCAGCAGGGGTCCTAGCTCCTACGAGCAGTACTTC. Translated, this gives CASRGPSSYEQYF. The sequence is built from TRBV7-2 and TRBJ2-7, with an unclear D gene assignment. CDR1 and CDR2 (SGHTA, FQGNSA) derive from the germline V gene. V gives up 6 bases and J gives up 0 bases, and the segment between their germline ends measures 9 bases. From the cysteine up to the phenylalanine, the CDR3 has a length of 13 residues. Just CDR3 DNA is preserved here, 39 bases in frame from base 1.